The sequence of this TCR beta chain was determined in a study of T cell changes during pregnancy in multiple sclerosis. From germline, CDR1 is SGHTA and CDR2 FQGNSA. The CDR3 runs 13 residues. V shed 1 base and J shed 6 bases, with 10 bases lying between them. This clone was picked up one time. Assay used: immunoSEQ multiplex PCR; TCRdb lists only in-frame clones, some missing. The table records under 150,000 clones, about 96% of them present only once. Sequencing used peripheral blood, obtained after pregnancy. The receptor comes from a female donor with multiple sclerosis, enrolled in a pregnancy study. The chain links TRBV7-2 to TRBJ2-7; tentative D call: TRBD2 (6 bases). The CDR3 region is CASSLGGVSEQYF. Here the CDR3 DNA reads TGTGCCAGCAGCTTAGGGGGGGTTAGCGAGCAGTACTTC.